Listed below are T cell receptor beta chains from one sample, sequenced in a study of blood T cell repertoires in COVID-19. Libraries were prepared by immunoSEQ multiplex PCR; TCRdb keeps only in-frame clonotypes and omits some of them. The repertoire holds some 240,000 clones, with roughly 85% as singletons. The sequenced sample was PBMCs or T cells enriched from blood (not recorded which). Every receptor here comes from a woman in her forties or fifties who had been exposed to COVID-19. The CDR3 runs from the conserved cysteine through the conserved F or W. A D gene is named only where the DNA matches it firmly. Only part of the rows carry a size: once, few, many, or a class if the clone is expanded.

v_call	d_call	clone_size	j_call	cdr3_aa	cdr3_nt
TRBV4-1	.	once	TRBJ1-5	CASSNEYNQPQHF	TGCGCCAGCAGTAACGAGTACAATCAGCCCCAGCATTTT
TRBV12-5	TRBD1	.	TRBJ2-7	CASAPGTGTYEQYF	TGTGCTAGTGCTCCCGGGACAGGGACCTACGAGCAGTACTTC
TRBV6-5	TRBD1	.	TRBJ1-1	CASTRTGGSTEAFF	TGTGCCAGCACCCGGACAGGGGGAAGCACTGAAGCTTTCTTT
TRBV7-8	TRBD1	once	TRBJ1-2	CASSLAPDRIYGYTF	TGTGCCAGCAGCTTAGCACCGGACAGGATTTATGGCTACACCTTC
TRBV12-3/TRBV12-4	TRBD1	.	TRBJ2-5	CASSLGQKETQYF	TGTGCCAGCAGCCTGGGACAGAAAGAGACCCAGTACTTC
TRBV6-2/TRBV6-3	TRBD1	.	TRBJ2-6	CASSKGAVGANVLTF	TGTGCCAGCAGTAAGGGGGCCGTTGGGGCCAACGTCCTGACTTTC
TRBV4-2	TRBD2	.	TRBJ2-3	CASSSRGLAGRADTQYF	TGTGCCAGCAGCTCCCGTGGACTAGCGGGGCGGGCAGATACGCAGTATTTT
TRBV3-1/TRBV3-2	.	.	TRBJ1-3	CASSQILFRTGNTIYF	TGTGCCAGCAGCCAAATCTTATTCCGTACTGGAAACACCATATATTTT
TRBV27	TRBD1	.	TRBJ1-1	CASWRTGGPMTEAFF	TGTGCCAGCTGGAGGACAGGGGGCCCGATGACTGAAGCTTTCTTT
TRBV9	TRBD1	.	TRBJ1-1	CASSLVTGPNTEAFF	TGTGCCAGCAGCCTCGTGACAGGGCCGAACACTGAAGCTTTCTTT
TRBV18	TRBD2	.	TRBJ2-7	CASSGTRSGLGGYEQYF	TGTGCCAGCTCAGGGACTAGGAGCGGCCTCGGTGGCTACGAGCAGTACTTC
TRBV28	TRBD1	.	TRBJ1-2	CASSLEQGVYGYTF	TGTGCCAGCAGTTTGGAACAGGGGGTATATGGCTACACCTTC
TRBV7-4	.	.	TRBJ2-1	CASSSAGLREQFF	TGTGCCAGCAGCTCGGCGGGACTCCGGGAGCAGTTCTTC
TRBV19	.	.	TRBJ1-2	CASSPTPTGYGYTF	TGTGCCAGTAGTCCGACCCCGACAGGCTATGGCTACACCTTC
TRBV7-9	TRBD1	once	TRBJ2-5	CASSSIRDRRAQYF	TGTGCCAGCAGCTCTATACGGGACAGGAGGGCCCAGTACTTC
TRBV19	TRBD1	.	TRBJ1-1	CASRDRGFFTEAFF	TGTGCCAGTCGGGACAGGGGTTTCTTCACTGAAGCTTTCTTT
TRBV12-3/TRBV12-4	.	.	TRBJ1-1	CASSLRTEAFF	TGTGCCAGCAGTTTGAGAACTGAAGCTTTCTTT
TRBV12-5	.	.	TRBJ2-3	CASGLGRQLTDTQYF	TGTGCTAGTGGTTTGGGACGACAGCTCACAGATACGCAGTATTTT
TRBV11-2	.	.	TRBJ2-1	CASSLEFSGSDEQFF	TGTGCCAGCAGCTTAGAGTTTTCGGGGAGCGATGAGCAGTTCTTC
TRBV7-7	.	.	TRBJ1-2	CASSSRPPTDNYGYTF	TGTGCCAGCAGCTCCCGCCCCCCGACAGATAACTATGGCTACACCTTC
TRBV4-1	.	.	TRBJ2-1	CASSQDTGLNEQFF	TGCGCCAGCAGCCAAGATACAGGGCTCAATGAGCAGTTCTTC
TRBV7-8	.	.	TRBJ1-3	CASSLGGGISGNTIYF	TGTGCCAGCAGCTTAGGGGGGGGGATCTCTGGAAACACCATATATTTT
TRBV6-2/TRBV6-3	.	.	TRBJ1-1	CASSYAGTEAFF	TGTGCCAGCAGTTACGCGGGCACTGAAGCTTTCTTT
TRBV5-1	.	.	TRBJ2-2	CASSETGTTGELFF	TGCGCCAGCAGTGAGACAGGAACCACCGGGGAGCTGTTTTTT
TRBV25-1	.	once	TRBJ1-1	CASGEHTEAFF	TGTGCCAGCGGAGAACACACTGAAGCTTTCTTT
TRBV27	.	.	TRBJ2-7	CASSSLLRGGYEQYF	TGTGCCAGCAGTTCTCTTTTGCGGGGAGGCTACGAGCAGTACTTC
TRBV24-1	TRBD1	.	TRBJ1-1	CATSGPGQGEAFF	TGTGCCACCAGTGGCCCCGGACAGGGCGAAGCTTTCTTT
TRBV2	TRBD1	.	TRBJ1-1	CASRGDRGWTEAFF	TGTGCCAGCAGGGGGGACAGGGGTTGGACTGAAGCTTTCTTT
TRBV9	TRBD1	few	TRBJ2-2	CASSVSATGKSGELFF	TGTGCCAGCAGCGTATCCGCGACAGGGAAATCTGGGGAGCTGTTTTTT
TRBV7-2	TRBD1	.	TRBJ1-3	CASSLGVEGQGRSGNTIYF	TGTGCCAGCAGCTTAGGGGTTGAAGGACAGGGAAGGTCTGGAAACACCATATATTTT
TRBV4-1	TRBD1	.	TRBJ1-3	CASSPGGRGSSGNTIYF	TGCGCCAGCAGCCCCGGAGGCAGGGGGAGCTCTGGAAACACCATATATTTT
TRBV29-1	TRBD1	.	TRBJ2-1	CSVQGDAYNEQFF	TGCAGCGTTCAGGGGGACGCCTACAATGAGCAGTTCTTC
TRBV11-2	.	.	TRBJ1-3	CASSSQGGNTIYF	TGTGCCAGCAGCTCCCAGGGAGGAAACACCATATATTTT
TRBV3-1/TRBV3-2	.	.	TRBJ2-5	CASSQEDLGTQYF	TGTGCCAGCAGCCAGGAGGACCTTGGGACCCAGTACTTC
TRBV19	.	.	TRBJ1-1	CASSMREMNTEAFF	TGTGCCAGTAGTATGCGGGAGATGAACACTGAAGCTTTCTTT
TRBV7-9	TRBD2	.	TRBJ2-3	CASSPIAGAFDTQYF	TGTGCCAGCAGCCCCATAGCGGGGGCCTTTGATACGCAGTATTTT
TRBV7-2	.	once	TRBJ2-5	CASSEHSGVQETQYF	TGTGCCAGCAGCGAGCACTCGGGGGTACAAGAGACCCAGTACTTC
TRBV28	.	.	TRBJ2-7	CASSLIGPSTYEQYF	TGTGCCAGCAGTTTAATCGGTCCGTCTACCTACGAGCAGTACTTC
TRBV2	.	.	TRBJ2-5	CASRSSLVRETQYF	TGTGCCAGCAGGTCGAGTTTGGTGCGGGAGACCCAGTACTTC
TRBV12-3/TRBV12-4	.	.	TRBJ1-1	CASSLSSGGSAFF	TGTGCCAGCAGTTTAAGTTCAGGTGGGTCGGCTTTCTTT
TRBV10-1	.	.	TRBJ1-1	CASRLRVLAEAFF	TGCGCCAGCAGACTGAGGGTGCTGGCTGAAGCTTTCTTT
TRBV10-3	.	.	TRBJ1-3	CATRRVSSGNTIYF	TGTGCCACCAGGAGGGTATCCTCTGGAAACACCATATATTTT
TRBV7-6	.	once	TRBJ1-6	CASSSRPAERGYSPLHF	TGTGCCAGCAGCTCCAGGCCAGCGGAAAGGGGGTATTCACCCCTCCACTTT
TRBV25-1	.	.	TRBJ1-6	CASTPGGTSSPLHF	TGTGCCAGCACCCCTGGGGGGACGAGTTCACCCCTCCACTTT
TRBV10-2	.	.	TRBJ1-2	CASSESTGGLGYGYTF	TGCGCCAGCAGTGAGTCTACCGGGGGTTTAGGCTATGGCTACACCTTC
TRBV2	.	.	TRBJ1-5	CASSPRVGRNQPQHF	TGTGCCAGCAGTCCCAGGGTGGGCCGAAATCAGCCCCAGCATTTT
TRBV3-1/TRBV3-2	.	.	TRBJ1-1	CASSQGLGPTEAFF	TGTGCCAGCAGCCAAGGGTTGGGGCCCACTGAAGCTTTCTTT
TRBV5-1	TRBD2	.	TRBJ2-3	CASSLDLRGVSGVDTQYF	TGCGCCAGCAGCTTGGACTTACGGGGTGTAAGCGGGGTAGATACGCAGTATTTT
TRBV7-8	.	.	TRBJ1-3	CAASSPGRAGNTIYF	TGTGCCGCGAGCTCACCGGGAAGGGCTGGAAACACCATATATTTT
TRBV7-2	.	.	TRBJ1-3	CASIRRGGPGNTIYF	TGTGCCAGCATCCGGCGGGGAGGGCCTGGAAACACCATATATTTT
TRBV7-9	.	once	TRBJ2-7	CASSLSGGIYEQYF	TGTGCCAGCAGCTTAAGTGGAGGGATTTACGAGCAGTACTTC